This T cell receptor beta chain is drawn from a study of early T cells in non-severe SARS-CoV-2 infection. Whole-study context: Sequenced material consisted of bulk RNA (from unsorted whole blood), and chains were unpaired.

This CDR3 has 13 amino acids. CDR1 is LNHNV, CDR2 YYDKDF, per germline (reference sequence). With 3 bases removed from V and 7 bases from J, the gap between germline ends came to 12 bases. Note on this clonotype: The antigen remains unidentified.

Regarding the study as a whole: CD4 and private specificities were missed by VDJdb matching, which favored anti-spike CD8 responses.

Unique molecular identifiers were attached to individual cDNA molecules. TCRdb re-called the 5' RACE reads with MiXCR, one entry per CDR3 protein. The data contain about 70,000 distinct CDR3 sequences, 9% to 10% of them singletons. The TCR originated in an adult who was a healthcare worker with PCR-confirmed SARS-CoV-2 infection or an uninfected control (not recorded which). The source was whole blood, collected at baseline. V usage is TRBV15 and J usage is TRBJ2-5; D unclear. Here the CDR3 reads CATSRAHIGTQYF. CDR3 nucleotide sequence: TGTGCCACCAGCAGGGCCCACATCGGGACCCAGTACTTC. Full variable domain (rest looked up from reference TRBV15 and TRBJ2-5): DAMVIQNPRYQVTQFGKPVTLSCSQTLNHNVMYWYQQKSSQAPKLLFHYYDKDFNNEADTPDNFQSRRPNTSFCFLDIRSPGLGDTAMYLCATSRAHIGTQYFGPGTRLLVL.